One sample yielded the 10 T cell receptor beta chains listed below, sequenced in a study of identical twins. TCRdb itself ran the 5' RACE reads through MiXCR, one entry per CDR3 protein. The table records 510,000 or so distinct CDR3 sequences, about 15% of them present only once. The same data also contributed to another study, on yellow fever vaccine responses in identical twins.

Sequences were obtained from CD4+ T cells sorted from blood. The receptors come from a woman aged 18-29 years in good health.

This clonotype came up a few times. The chain recombines TRBV5-5 with TRBJ2-1, with 7 bases identical to TRBD2. Per germline, CDR1 SGHKS and CDR2 YYEKEE (reference sequence). The CDR3 covers 16 residues. With V trimmed by 1 base and J by 6 bases, 10 bases remained unmatched. The CDR3 DNA reads as TGTGCCAGCAGCTTGACCTTGGTAATAGCGGGCAATGAGCAGTTCTTC. It is translated as CASSLTLVIAGNEQFF.

This clonotype was seen at least ten times. V and J are TRBV7-2 and TRBJ1-5; no clear D gene. CDR1 is SGHTA and CDR2 is FQGNSA in the germline V gene. Trimming left V 1 base short and J 3 bases short, with 10 bases between. The CDR3 contains 15 residues. CDR3 sequence (DNA): TGTGCCAGCAGCTTAGATCAGGCCCCCAATCAGCCCCAGCATTTT. This gives the protein CASSLDQAPNQPQHF.

This clonotype was picked up a small number of times. CDR3: CASSLEWGGGVQETQYF. In nucleotides, the CDR3 is TGTGCCAGCAGCTTAGAGTGGGGCGGGGGCGTCCAAGAGACCCAGTACTTC. This chain links TRBV11-2 with TRBJ2-5; D may be TRBD2 (7 bases). The germline V gene has CDR1 SGHAT and CDR2 FQNNGV. Trimming stripped 0 bases from V and 1 base from J, with 15 bases between. The CDR3 is made up of 17 amino acids.

The chain joins TRBV4-1 to TRBJ2-1; 8 nucleotides match TRBD1. The junction had 10 bases not matched to a gene; V was cut back by 1 base and J by 5 bases. The CDR3 has 17 residues. Per germline, CDR1 MGHRA and CDR2 YSYEKL. The CDR3 coding sequence is TGCGCCAGCAGCCAAGTACCCAGGACAGGGCCTAACAATGAGCAGTTCTTC. It yields the protein CASSQVPRTGPNNEQFF.

This clonotype appeared a few times. The rearrangement uses TRBV20-1 and TRBJ1-2, with unresolved D. Germline CDR1 DFQATT, CDR2 SNEGSKA (reference sequence). The CDR3 length is 13 residues. Trimming stripped 0 bases from V and 4 bases from J, with 9 bases between. CDR3 bases: TGCAGTGCTAGAGAGCCTCTGGGCTATGGCTACACCTTC. This translates into CSAREPLGYGYTF.

In its sample, this clonotype was seen once. J is TRBJ2-5 and V is TRBV5-1; D gene ambiguous. Germline CDR1 SGHRS, CDR2 YFSETQ. CDR3 length equals 13 residues. Trimming removed 1 base at V and 4 bases at J, with 8 bases between. Written as DNA, the CDR3 is TGCGCCAGCAGCTTGAGCAGAACAGAGACCCAGTACTTC. The encoded protein is CASSLSRTETQYF.

The chain joins TRBV2 to TRBJ1-5; TRBD1 might be the D (5 bases). Trimming left V 2 bases short and J 4 bases short, with 12 bases between. The CDR3 is made up of 15 amino acids. Germline CDR1 SNHLY, CDR2 FYNNEI. The CDR3 sequence: CASSEFGQGNQPQHF. The CDR3 nucleotides are TGTGCCAGCAGTGAATTCGGACAAGGGAATCAGCCCCAGCATTTT.

The chain uses TRBV12-3 or TRBV12-4 and TRBJ2-6; a possible D gene is TRBD2 (6 bases). The CDR3 loop spans 17 amino acids. The V end was cut by 1 base, the J end by 2 bases, with 12 bases between. CDR3 region: CASSLDLRGTGANVLTF. In DNA form, the CDR3 reads TGTGCCAGCAGTTTAGATTTACGGGGGACTGGGGCCAACGTCCTGACTTTC.

This chain links TRBV19 with TRBJ2-1; 8 nucleotides agree with TRBD2. CDR3 length: 14 amino acids. The junction had 2 bases not matched to a gene; V was cut back by 1 base and J by 6 bases. CDR1 is LNHDA, CDR2 SQIVND, per germline (reference sequence). This CDR3 reads CASSIVAGRNEQFF. The CDR3 DNA reads as TGTGCCAGTAGTATAGTAGCGGGACGCAATGAGCAGTTCTTC.

This clonotype was detected ten times or more. The chain is built from TRBV24-1 and TRBJ2-2; no reliable D call. Per germline, CDR1 KGHDR and CDR2 SFDVKD. This CDR3 has 15 residues. V shed 2 bases and J shed 0 bases, with 6 bases lying between them. This chain's CDR3 is CATSDSQTNTGELFF. The DNA of the CDR3 is TGTGCCACCAGTGATTCACAGACGAACACCGGGGAGCTGTTTTTT.